The present T cell receptor beta chain was sequenced within a study of blood T cell repertoires in COVID-19. The wider study: The United States, Italy and Spain were the sources of the acute and convalescent COVID-19 samples.

As handled by the study authors: Amplification of reference gene primers provided the estimated nucleated cell counts. Profiled with immunoSEQ multiplex PCR; TCRdb holds only in-frame clones, not every one. Clone size and the V and J calls come from that table; the DNA yielded D and trimming. This sample has tens of thousands of clones; roughly 86% occur once, and the top ten carry around 35%. Germline lookup yields CDR1 SGHVS and CDR2 FQNEAQ. V lost 5 bases and J lost 7, with 15 bases in between. This CDR3 contains 13 residues. This chain uses TRBV7-8 with TRBJ2-7, with D perhaps matching TRBD2 (5 bases). Sample: peripheral blood. The sequence came from a man between 65 and 85 years old with acute or convalescent COVID-19. The DNA of the CDR3 is TGTGCCAGCAGCCCGGTGGACTTGGGGGAGCAGTACTTC. Its translation: CASSPVDLGEQYF.